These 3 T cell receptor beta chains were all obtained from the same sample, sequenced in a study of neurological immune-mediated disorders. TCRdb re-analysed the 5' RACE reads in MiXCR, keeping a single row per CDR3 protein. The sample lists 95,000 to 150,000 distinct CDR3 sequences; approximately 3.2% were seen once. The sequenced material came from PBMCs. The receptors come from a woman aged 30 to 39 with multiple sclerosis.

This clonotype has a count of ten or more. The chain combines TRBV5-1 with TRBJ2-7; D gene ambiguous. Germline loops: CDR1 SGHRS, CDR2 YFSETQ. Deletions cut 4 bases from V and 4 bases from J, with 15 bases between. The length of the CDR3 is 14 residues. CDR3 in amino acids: CASSIRQPVYEQYF. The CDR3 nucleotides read TGCGCCAGCAGCATTAGGCAGCCCGTGTACGAGCAGTACTTC.

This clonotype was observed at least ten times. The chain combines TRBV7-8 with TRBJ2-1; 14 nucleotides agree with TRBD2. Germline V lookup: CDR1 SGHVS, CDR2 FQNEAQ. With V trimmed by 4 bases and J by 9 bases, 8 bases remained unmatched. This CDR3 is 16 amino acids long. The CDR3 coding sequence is TGTGCCAGCAGCTCGGGGACTAGCGGGAGCCGGGGTGAGCAGTTCTTC. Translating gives CASSSGTSGSRGEQFF.

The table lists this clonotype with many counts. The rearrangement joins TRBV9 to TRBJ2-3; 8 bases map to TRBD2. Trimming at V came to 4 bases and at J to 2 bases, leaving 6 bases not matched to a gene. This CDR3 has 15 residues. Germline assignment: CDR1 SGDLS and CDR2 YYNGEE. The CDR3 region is CASSPGRADTDTQYF. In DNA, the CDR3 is TGTGCCAGCAGCCCCGGGAGGGCCGACACAGATACGCAGTATTTT.